This T cell receptor beta chain was identified during a study of shared clonotypes between healthy human individuals. Germline-derived CDR1 and CDR2 are SGHRS and YFSETQ. The CDR3 is made up of 13 amino acids. V shed 0 bases and J shed 4 bases, with 4 bases lying between them. On this clone itself: At the DNA level, this CDR3 is encoded by other sequences in the same sample as well.

Libraries were prepared by immunoSEQ multiplex PCR; TCRdb keeps only in-frame clonotypes and omits some of them. The table lists roughly 2.6 million clones, 85% to 95% of them singletons. The sample consisted of naive CD4+ T cells sorted from blood. The subset here: CD45RA+ positively selected. The chain joins TRBV5-1 to TRBJ2-2; D is undetermined. The sequence was collected from a man between 18 and 35 years old in good health. CDR3 in DNA: TGCGCCAGCAGCTTGGATCCCACCGGGGAGCTGTTTTTT. It specifies CASSLDPTGELFF.